This T cell receptor beta chain was sequenced during a study of shared clonotypes between healthy human individuals. In the study overall: Sampling drew on donors who were a couple of women and a few men aged 18 to 49. General study results and limits: Blood was the sole source, and tissue repertoires probably differ.

Notes on this clone: Its antigen is unidentified.

There are 13 residues in the CDR3. Per germline, CDR1 LNHDA and CDR2 SQIVND (reference sequence). V lost 1 base and J 9 bases, leaving 10 bases between the germline ends. Sequencing was performed with immunoSEQ multiplex PCR; in TCRdb, only in-frame clones are kept and a portion is missing. The data contain about 450,000 clones, around 75% of them singletons. The rearrangement links TRBV19 to TRBJ2-1, with a weak D call TRBD2 (6 bases). The clonotype originates from a woman aged 40 to 49 in good health. Some clones in this sample may be carry-over from other donors' samples. The specimen sequenced was PBMCs. The CDR3 region has the DNA TGTGCCAGTAGTATAGTGGTGCGGGGTGAGCAGTTCTTC. This translates into CASSIVVRGEQFF.